The T cell receptor beta chain described here comes from a study of blood T cells in healthy people across ages. Combining a sample-barcoded 5' primer with a J-beta primer mix, a second PCR ran for roughly 6 to 12 cycles. MiXCR was run by TCRdb on the 5' RACE reads, yielding one entry per CDR3 protein. The profile shows more than 700,000 distinct CDR3 sequences, about 42% of them singletons. V shed 1 base, J shed 3 bases, and the junction held 4 bases outside the gene matches. The germline gives CDR1 DFQATT, CDR2 SNEGSKA (reference sequence). This CDR3 is 15 amino acids long. Healthy Caucasians from Russia aged roughly 6 to 90 served as donors.

Sequenced sample: blood. The chain links TRBV20-1 to TRBJ2-7; 12 bases line up with TRBD2. The TCR was taken from a man older than 75 in good health. CDR3 nucleotides: TGCAGTGCTAGAGGACTAGCGGGAGATTACTACGAGCAGTACTTC. It codes for CSARGLAGDYYEQYF.